The clone carrying this T cell receptor (beta chain) showed up many times. The antigen remains unidentified. These data come from a study of early T cells in non-severe SARS-CoV-2 infection. The wider study: Unpaired chains resulted from sequencing bulk RNA of unsorted whole blood.

Deletions cut 5 bases from V and 0 bases from J, with 11 bases between. The CDR3 runs 14 residues. The germline gives CDR1 SGHTA, CDR2 FQGNSA. Study-level points and caveats: VDJdb matching skewed toward anti-spike CD8 responses, missing private and CD4 specificities.

Unique molecular identifiers (one per individual cDNA molecule) were attached. Each CDR3 protein gets one entry after TCRdb re-called the 5' RACE reads with MiXCR. The sample records 45,000 to 75,000 distinct CDR3 sequences, just under 9% being singletons. Source material: whole blood. This receptor was taken from an adult who was a healthcare worker with PCR-confirmed SARS-CoV-2 infection or an uninfected control (not recorded which). This chain uses TRBV7-2 with TRBJ2-7; D not resolved. CDR3 bases: TGTGCCAGCAGCCCAACGGGCAGCTCCTACGAGCAGTACTTC. It codes for CASSPTGSSYEQYF. The full variable domain, rest sourced from reference TRBV7-2 and TRBJ2-7, is GAGVSQSPSNKVTEKGKDVELRCDPISGHTALYWYRQSLGQGLEFLIYFQGNSAPDKSGLPSDRFSAERTGGSVSTLTIQRTQQEDSAVYLCASSPTGSSYEQYFGPGTRLTVT.